A selection of T cell receptor beta chains follows, all from one sample in a study of blood T cell repertoires in COVID-19. TCRdb's copy holds only in-frame clones and misses some; the assay was immunoSEQ multiplex PCR. The data contain roughly 59,000 clones, approximately 73% of them singletons. The sequenced material came from peripheral blood. These receptors were collected from a woman in her 50s with active or convalescent COVID-19. The CDR3 runs from the conserved cysteine through the conserved F or W. Not every row has a clone size; where given, it reads once, few, many or a size class.

v_gene: TRBV7-9; abundance: few; CDR3aa: CASSSFGTGRNEQYF
v_gene: TRBV11-1; abundance: -; CDR3aa: CASSLSEETQYF
v_gene: TRBV7-9; abundance: -; CDR3aa: CASSSWTGLNTGELFF
v_gene: TRBV9; abundance: -; CDR3aa: CASSVDPGVTEAFF
v_gene: TRBV7-2; abundance: -; CDR3aa: CASSLVLAGVRNEQFF
v_gene: TRBV5-1; abundance: few; CDR3aa: CASSSWSENNEQFF
v_gene: TRBV6-5; abundance: -; CDR3aa: CASGRGEATEAFF
v_gene: TRBV18; abundance: -; CDR3aa: CASSPPLGGGNTEAFF
v_gene: TRBV29-1; abundance: -; CDR3aa: CSVIRRSGRNEQFF
v_gene: TRBV7-9; abundance: many; CDR3aa: CASSLGGWSEQFF
v_gene: TRBV7-9; abundance: -; CDR3aa: CASSYGRSSGLKNEQFF
v_gene: TRBV11-3; abundance: -; CDR3aa: CASSSGTNSYNEQFF
v_gene: TRBV2; abundance: few; CDR3aa: CASSDRLAGKNEQFF
v_gene: TRBV2; abundance: -; CDR3aa: CASGRARTDTQYF
v_gene: TRBV7-2; abundance: -; CDR3aa: CASRRQKPTQYF
v_gene: TRBV7-2; abundance: -; CDR3aa: CASSPGLPAYEQYF
v_gene: TRBV5-1; abundance: -; CDR3aa: CASSSQGDGYTF
v_gene: TRBV4-3; abundance: once; CDR3aa: CASSQDSGTGGGYTF
v_gene: TRBV4-3; abundance: many; CDR3aa: CASSPLGSANTGELFF
v_gene: TRBV5-6; abundance: -; CDR3aa: CASSLVSAGALRQETQYF
v_gene: TRBV5-1; abundance: -; CDR3aa: CASSPGTGNTEAFF
v_gene: TRBV6-4; abundance: -; CDR3aa: CASSDSSRGTGELFF
v_gene: TRBV5-1; abundance: -; CDR3aa: CASSRSGDNYNEQFF
v_gene: TRBV12-3/TRBV12-4; abundance: -; CDR3aa: CASNRQNLETQYF
v_gene: TRBV7-2; abundance: -; CDR3aa: CASSLAQADGYTF
v_gene: TRBV9; abundance: -; CDR3aa: CASSAWPGTGGTEAFF
v_gene: TRBV5-6; abundance: -; CDR3aa: CASSRDRGHGYTF
v_gene: TRBV7-9; abundance: -; CDR3aa: CASSLGGPSPLHF
v_gene: TRBV6-5; abundance: -; CDR3aa: CASSPRQGAYYGYTF
v_gene: TRBV7-9; abundance: -; CDR3aa: CASSLSNYGYTF
v_gene: TRBV18; abundance: -; CDR3aa: CASSPLAGSTDTQYF
v_gene: TRBV7-2; abundance: -; CDR3aa: CASSLAGAGETQYF
v_gene: TRBV4-3; abundance: medium-sized; CDR3aa: CASSQDLASGRYEQYF
v_gene: TRBV7-2; abundance: once; CDR3aa: CASSFGTSGRDEQFF
v_gene: TRBV6-4; abundance: -; CDR3aa: CASSDQANNEQFF
v_gene: TRBV2; abundance: -; CDR3aa: CASSVDRGNGYTF
v_gene: TRBV2; abundance: -; CDR3aa: CATTGGRLANYGYTF
v_gene: TRBV3-1/TRBV3-2; abundance: -; CDR3aa: CASSHGAGGRETQYF
v_gene: TRBV11-2; abundance: -; CDR3aa: CASSRTSGRVGEQFF
v_gene: TRBV5-4; abundance: -; CDR3aa: CASSGRDYTDTQYF
v_gene: TRBV19; abundance: once; CDR3aa: CASTTRWTGWTGGYTF
v_gene: TRBV2; abundance: once; CDR3aa: CASEVEPNEKLFF
v_gene: TRBV11-2; abundance: -; CDR3aa: CASSRGQGEQPQHF
v_gene: TRBV5-6; abundance: few; CDR3aa: CASSLDSGRGQPQHF
v_gene: TRBV2; abundance: -; CDR3aa: CASSPMGTVDGYTF
v_gene: TRBV5-1; abundance: -; CDR3aa: CASSYLMNTEAFF
v_gene: TRBV7-2; abundance: -; CDR3aa: CASSLALQGAGGELFF
v_gene: TRBV2; abundance: -; CDR3aa: CASSGDRTINEQFF
v_gene: TRBV4-1; abundance: -; CDR3aa: CASSQSPYSSYNEQFF
v_gene: TRBV6-5; abundance: -; CDR3aa: CASSPRPQGNQPQHF